The 22 T cell receptor beta chains listed next were all sequenced from one sample in a study of T-cell memory formation after mild COVID-19. TCRdb re-derived calls from the 5' RACE reads in MiXCR, one entry per CDR3 protein. The table records a few hundred thousand distinct CDR3 sequences, 7% to 10% of them present only once. Sample: PBMCs or a T cell subset sorted from them (not recorded which). These receptors were taken from a man between 18 and 29 years old who had mild COVID-19 (a few samples of this study predate the infection). Cell type and time point are not known.

There are many counts of this clonotype. The chain couples TRBV7-2 to TRBJ2-1; no firm D call. This CDR3 contains 13 residues. Germline loops: CDR1 SGHTA, CDR2 FQGNSA. Between the trimmed V and J ends, which lost 2 bases and 4 bases, there was a span of 6 bases. CDR3 in amino acids: CASSLTDYNEQFF. As DNA, the CDR3 is TGTGCCAGCAGCTTAACAGATTACAATGAGCAGTTCTTC.

The rearrangement uses TRBV11-1 and TRBJ2-7; no clear D. The germline V and J ends were trimmed by 1 base and 2 bases, with 6 bases remaining between them. The CDR3 contains 13 residues. Germline V gene lookup returns CDR1 SGHAT and CDR2 FQDESV (reference sequence). The CDR3 nucleotides are TGTGCCAGCAGCTTAGACAGCCCCTACGAGCAGTACGTC. Protein: CASSLDSPYEQYV.

This chain connects TRBV4-1 to TRBJ2-2; 9 bases agree with TRBD2. Germline trimming cut 1 base from V and 6 bases from J; bases unmatched to any gene: 3. Germline values: CDR1 MGHRA, CDR2 YSYEKL. The CDR3 extends over 15 amino acids. This CDR3 is CASSQVAGGPGELFF. CDR3 sequence (DNA): TGCGCCAGCAGCCAAGTCGCGGGGGGGCCCGGGGAGCTGTTTTTT.

This clonotype was counted ten times or more. The chain couples TRBV5-1 to TRBJ2-7, with TRBD2 matching 12 bases. The CDR3 loop spans 15 amino acids. Germline lookup yields CDR1 SGHRS and CDR2 YFSETQ. V was clipped by 4 bases and J by 4 bases; unmatched bases: 6. CDR3 protein: CASSPTSGGLYEQYV. As DNA, the CDR3 is TGCGCCAGCAGCCCCACTAGCGGGGGGCTTTACGAGCAGTACGTC.

This clonotype has a handful of counts. The rearrangement joins TRBV9 to TRBJ1-1, with a possible D match to TRBD1 (5 bases). Germline values: CDR1 SGDLS, CDR2 YYNGEE. Trimming pared 3 bases from V and 0 bases from J, leaving 15 bases between. The CDR3 is 16 amino acids. The DNA for the CDR3 is TGTGCCAGCAGCGCTTGGGCCGGGACGGTGAACACTGAAGCTTTCTTT. This codes for CASSAWAGTVNTEAFF.

This clonotype was observed many times. The rearrangement joins TRBV12-3 or TRBV12-4 to TRBJ1-5; no firm D call. V was trimmed by 6 bases and J by 9 bases, leaving 9 bases between them. The CDR3 covers 11 residues. The CDR3 loop reads CASSVGWPQHF. The DNA of the CDR3 is TGTGCCAGCAGCGTCGGTTGGCCCCAGCATTTT.

This clonotype was recorded at least ten times. The CDR3 sequence: CASSQETTGRINTGELFF. CDR3 bases: TGCGCCAGCAGCCAAGAAACTACAGGACGCATTAACACCGGGGAGCTGTTTTTT. This chain connects TRBV4-3 to TRBJ2-2; tentative D call: TRBD1 (5 bases). Germline V gene data show CDR1 as LGHNA and CDR2 as YSLEER. V gave up 0 bases and J gave up 2 bases, with 16 bases separating them. The CDR3 contains 18 residues.

This clonotype appeared a few times. The genes are TRBV20-1 and TRBJ2-7; 7 positions match TRBD2. Germline values: CDR1 DFQATT, CDR2 SNEGSKA (reference sequence). Losses at the gene ends were 4 bases for V and 5 bases for J; bases not matched to a gene: 2. This CDR3 has 11 residues. This chain's CDR3 is CSAKGGNEQYV. CDR3 nucleotide sequence: TGCAGTGCTAAGGGAGGGAACGAGCAGTACGTC.

Many counts were recorded for this clonotype. J is TRBJ1-2 and V is TRBV5-1, with D possibly TRBD1 on 5 matching bases. With 1 base removed from V and 0 bases from J, the gap between germline ends came to 13 bases. CDR3 size: 16 residues. Germline CDR1 SGHRS, CDR2 YFSETQ. The CDR3: CASSLRGSPSNYGYTF. In nucleotides, the CDR3 is TGCGCCAGCAGCTTGCGGGGCAGTCCTTCTAACTATGGCTACACCTTC.

This chain uses TRBV6-2 or TRBV6-3 with TRBJ1-1, with TRBD1 matching over 7 bases. Germline CDR1 and CDR2: MNHEY and SVGEGT. The V segment lost 5 bases and the J segment 1 base; nucleotides outside the gene matches: 7. The CDR3 is 15 amino acids. The chain's CDR3 is CASSAPGTANTEAFF. In DNA, the CDR3 is TGTGCCAGCAGTGCGCCCGGGACAGCGAACACTGAAGCTTTCTTT.

This clonotype was observed a few times. The chain is built from TRBV4-2 and TRBJ1-1, with TRBD1 matching 10 bases. J was trimmed by 4 bases and V by 5 bases; bases with no gene match: 10. The CDR3 spans 16 residues. Germline CDR1 and CDR2: LGHNA and YNFKEQ. The CDR3 region is CASSSRDRGLSTEAFF. The CDR3 DNA is TGTGCCAGCAGCAGCCGGGACAGGGGTTTATCCACTGAAGCTTTCTTT.

This clonotype has only a few counts. The chain has TRBV12-3 or TRBV12-4 and TRBJ1-5; D ambiguous. Trimming stripped 6 bases from V and 7 bases from J, with 25 bases between. The CDR3 sequence is 17 residues long. CDR3 sequence: CASSQTGGGGEGQPQHF. DNA for the CDR3: TGTGCCAGCAGCCAGACGGGTGGAGGAGGAGAAGGCCAGCCCCAGCATTTT.

This clonotype was recorded at least ten times. The chain is built from TRBV6-9 and TRBJ2-3; tentatively, D is TRBD2 (5 bases). The germline CDR1 and CDR2 sequences are MNHGY and SVAAGI. The V and J ends lost 6 bases and 6 bases respectively, with 22 bases between them. There are 16 residues in the CDR3. The CDR3 sequence: CASSRGSCLVADTQYF. The DNA for the CDR3 is TGTGCCAGCAGCCGAGGGAGCTGTTTAGTAGCCGATACGCAGTATTTT.

This clonotype was picked up a small number of times. The V gene is TRBV7-3, the J gene TRBJ2-2; the match to TRBD2 covers 14 bases. V trimming: 4 bases; J trimming: 3 bases; junction bases outside the gene matches: 4. From germline, CDR1 is SGHTA and CDR2 FQGTGA. The CDR3 sequence is 17 residues long. This CDR3 reads CASSWTSGGPDTGELFF. For the CDR3, the DNA is TGTGCCAGCAGCTGGACTAGCGGGGGGCCTGACACCGGGGAGCTGTTTTTT.

This chain connects TRBV2 to TRBJ2-1; tentative D call: TRBD2 (6 bases). The CDR3 is made up of 13 amino acids. V dropped 7 bases and J dropped 8 bases, with 15 bases sitting between them. Germline-derived CDR1 and CDR2 are SNHLY and FYNNEI. CDR3 coding DNA: TGTGCCAGCATTAGCACTAGCTTCGATGAGCAGTTCTTC. Translating it yields CASISTSFDEQFF.

This clonotype was seen a few times. The rearrangement uses TRBV12-3 or TRBV12-4 and TRBJ2-2; D is ambiguous. Trimming took 6 bases from V and 2 from J, leaving 10 bases between them. The CDR3 loop spans 14 amino acids. CDR3 bases: TGTGCCAGCAGGGACCGAGTAAACACCGGGGAGCTGTTTTTT. It yields the protein CASRDRVNTGELFF.

This clonotype has just a few counts. DNA for the CDR3: TGTGCCAGCAGCCCGGACAGGGTGGGCAATGAGCAGTTCTTC. Protein sequence: CASSPDRVGNEQFF. The rearrangement links TRBV7-9 to TRBJ2-1; 8 bases match TRBD1. CDR1 and CDR2 from the germline V gene are SEHNR and FQNEAQ (reference sequence). With 5 bases clipped from V and 6 bases from J, the junction kept 6 bases outside the gene matches. The CDR3 contains 14 residues.

The chain recombines TRBV27 with TRBJ2-1; D not resolved. Germline V gene sequence: CDR1 MNHEY, CDR2 SMNVEV (reference sequence). Trimming cost V 2 bases and J 7 bases, with 9 bases left between them. CDR3 length equals 13 residues. For the CDR3, the DNA is TGTGCCAGCAGTTTAAACGGTCTTAATGAGCAGTTCTTC. Protein sequence: CASSLNGLNEQFF.

This chain joins TRBV5-1 and TRBJ1-2, with 7 bases aligning to TRBD1. The J segment lost 6 bases and the V segment lost 0 bases, leaving 14 bases of the junction unmatched. Germline V gives CDR1 SGHRS, CDR2 YFSETQ. The CDR3 runs to 17 residues. CDR3 residues: CASSLDEYQGVANGYTF. The DNA of the CDR3 is TGCGCCAGCAGCTTGGATGAGTATCAGGGGGTCGCGAATGGCTACACCTTC. Combining the CDR3 with reference TRBV5-1 and TRBJ1-2 gives the whole variable domain KAGVTQTPRYLIKTRGQQVTLSCSPISGHRSVSWYQQTPGQGLQFLFEYFSETQRNKGNFPGRFSGRQFSNSRSEMNVSTLELGDSALYLCASSLDEYQGVANGYTFGSGTRLTVV.

The V and J genes are TRBV12-3 or TRBV12-4 and TRBJ2-2; TRBD2 is a possible D gene (7 bases). The CDR3 contains 16 residues. V lost 5 bases and J 4 bases, leaving 17 bases between the germline ends. The CDR3 spells CASSPPWGGGTGELFF. The CDR3 DNA is TGTGCCAGCAGTCCCCCGTGGGGGGGCGGCACCGGGGAGCTGTTTTTT.

This clonotype occurred a few times. The chain has TRBV11-2 and TRBJ1-2; 7 nucleotides match TRBD1. With 4 bases clipped from V and 4 bases from J, the junction kept 6 bases outside the gene matches. CDR3 length: 14 amino acids. The germline gives CDR1 SGHAT, CDR2 FQNNGV. DNA of the CDR3: TGTGCCAGCAGCTCCCTCCGGGACAGCTATGGCTACACCTTC. It translates to CASSSLRDSYGYTF.

This clonotype was observed a handful of times. V gene TRBV4-2 combines with J gene TRBJ1-2, with D unclear. This CDR3 is built from 22 residues. The germline V and J ends were trimmed by 4 bases and 6 bases, with 39 bases remaining between them. The germline V gene has CDR1 LGHNA and CDR2 YNFKEQ. The CDR3, as DNA: TGTGCCAGCAGCCCACGGTCGCCCGTTTCGCGCACGAAATCCAACGGAAACCATGGCTACACCTTC. Protein product: CASSPRSPVSRTKSNGNHGYTF.